Listed below are T cell receptor beta chains from one sample, sequenced in a study of cytomegalovirus exposure and HLA in healthy donors. Assay: immunoSEQ multiplex PCR; the TCRdb copy retains only in-frame clones and omits some. The profile shows about 160,000 clones, around 85% of them singletons. Sequenced input: PBMCs. The source is a man in his forties or fifties in good health and CMV-seronegative. Both conserved end residues are part of each CDR3. D genes are given only for firm matches. Clone sizes are given selectively: once, few, many, or a class where the clone is expanded.

d_call	clone_size	v_call	cdr3_length	j_call	cdr3_nt	cdr3_aa
TRBD1	-	TRBV13	13	TRBJ2-7	TGTGCCAGCAGCTTAACAGGGGATGAAGAGCAGTACTTC	CASSLTGDEEQYF
-	-	TRBV7-9	12	TRBJ1-1	TGTTCCATCGAGGGGGGGGACACTGAAGCTTTCTTT	CSIEGGDTEAFF
TRBD1	few	TRBV4-1	17	TRBJ2-1	TGCGCCAGCAGCCAAGAGAGGTCGGGGACAGTGTACAATGAGCAGTTCTTC	CASSQERSGTVYNEQFF
-	-	TRBV2	14	TRBJ2-7	TGTGCCAGCAGTGGTCGCCGGGATCTCTACGAGCAGTACTTC	CASSGRRDLYEQYF
TRBD1	once	TRBV5-6	16	TRBJ2-2	TGTGCCAGCAGCTTGAGGACAGGGCTGAACACTGGGGAGCTGTTTTTT	CASSLRTGLNTGELFF
TRBD1	-	TRBV2	17	TRBJ1-6	TGTGCCAGCAATACCGGGACAGGGGACTTGACCGGCTCACCCCTCCACTTT	CASNTGTGDLTGSPLHF
-	few	TRBV20-1	11	TRBJ2-7	TGCAGTGCTAGATTGGTCGACAGCCAGTACTTC	CSARLVDSQYF
TRBD1	-	TRBV7-2	16	TRBJ2-7	TGTGCCAGCAGCTTAGGAAAAAGGGACAGGGGTTTCGAGCAGTACTTC	CASSLGKRDRGFEQYF
-	-	TRBV7-3	14	TRBJ2-2	TGTGCCAGCAGCGCGAGCCAGGGAGGCGGGGAGCTGTTTTTT	CASSASQGGGELFF
TRBD1	-	TRBV29-1	12	TRBJ2-1	TGCAGCGTTGATCAGGGGGAATATGAGCAGTTCTTC	CSVDQGEYEQFF
TRBD1	few	TRBV5-4	16	TRBJ1-1	TGTGCCAGCAGCCCTCCCAACAGGGGGCCCAACACTGAAGCTTTCTTT	CASSPPNRGPNTEAFF
-	-	TRBV7-9	13	TRBJ1-5	TGTGCCAGCAGCTTAGGGTCCTCCGGGCCCCAGCATTTT	CASSLGSSGPQHF
-	-	TRBV27	12	TRBJ2-7	TGTGCCAGCGCCGGGAAGGCCTACGAGCAGTACTTC	CASAGKAYEQYF
TRBD1	-	TRBV5-1	14	TRBJ2-7	TGCGCCAGCAGCTTGGGACAGGGCTCCTACGAGCAGTACTTC	CASSLGQGSYEQYF
TRBD1	-	TRBV9	16	TRBJ2-3	TGTGCCAGCAGCTCAATAGGGGGCGGGAGCACAGATACGCAGTATTTT	CASSSIGGGSTDTQYF
TRBD1	-	TRBV7-6	15	TRBJ2-3	TGTGCCAGCAGCTTTCGGGACAGGAACACAGATACGCAGTATTTT	CASSFRDRNTDTQYF
TRBD1	few	TRBV9	14	TRBJ1-6	TGTGCCAGCAGAGCAGGGGGATCCAATTCACCCCTCCACTTT	CASRAGGSNSPLHF
-	-	TRBV6-5	13	TRBJ1-1	TGTGCCAGCAGTTACTTTAGGAACACTGAAGCTTTCTTT	CASSYFRNTEAFF
-	-	TRBV5-1	12	TRBJ2-2	TGCGCCAGCAGTCGGGACACCGGGGAGCTGTTTTTT	CASSRDTGELFF
TRBD2	-	TRBV6-6	16	TRBJ2-2	TGTGCCAGCAATGCAAGACTAGCGACGAACACCGGGGAGCTGTTTTTT	CASNARLATNTGELFF
-	-	TRBV27	16	TRBJ1-1	TGTGCCAGCAGTTTAGGAGTAGGTCAGATGAACACTGAAGCTTTCTTT	CASSLGVGQMNTEAFF
TRBD1	-	TRBV4-1	15	TRBJ1-1	TGCGCCAGCAGCCAAGTCGGGACAGGGGAAACTGAAGCTTTCTTT	CASSQVGTGETEAFF